The T cell receptor beta chain under discussion was sequenced for a study of regulatory T cells in long-lasting Graves disease. Study-wide points: Clonotypes that were public and shared totalled fewer than 3,500 in persistent patients versus roughly 1,000 in new patients.

Ten or more counts support this clonotype. The antigen remains unidentified. Time point in this sample: persistent/refractory GD, antithyroid drugs over 5 years with positive TRAb. With RNA extracted from PBMCs as input, the TCR library was made. Deletions cut 4 bases from V and 1 base from J, with 16 bases between. There are 16 residues in the CDR3. Looked up from germline, CDR1 is SEHNR and CDR2 is FQNEAQ (reference sequence). Relying on iRepertoire HTBI primers and Arm-PCR of CDR3 regions, the team built TCR beta libraries. Per the original methods: Sequenced samples collectively carried under 75 TRBV and approximately 15 TRBJ segments. MiXCR, applied by TCRdb to the multiplex PCR reads, yields one record per CDR3 protein. Clone size and V and J calls follow TCRdb, not the original study. The sample yields 350,000 to 450,000 distinct CDR3 sequences, roughly 25% seen once.

Here the sequenced sample was peripheral blood mononuclear cells (PBMCs), taken when the disease was refractory, from a patient treated with antithyroid drugs. The origin of this receptor is a woman in her thirties or forties with Graves disease. V is TRBV7-9 and J is TRBJ1-1; unclear D gene. CDR3 region: CASSSDPRHWNTEAFF. The CDR3 DNA reads as TGTGCCAGCAGCTCGGACCCTCGCCACTGGAACACTGAAGCTTTCTTT.